This T cell receptor (beta chain) was profiled in a study of T cells in Graves' hyperthyroidism and ophthalmopathy. This clonotype was seen a single time. Its specificity is unknown. The PBMCs had their origin in approximately 10 ml of fresh peripheral blood. TCR beta CDR3 sequences were amplified from RNA transcripts. Carried out on the TCR CDR3, a first-round RT-PCR used the HTBI primer set. TCRdb re-derived calls from the multiplex PCR reads in MiXCR, one entry per CDR3 protein. Here the sample spans about 210,000 distinct CDR3 sequences, 17% being singletons. Study findings and constraints: Ophthalmopathy was predicted by the model a median of roughly 6 months ahead of onset.

Sample: blood. The clonotype originates from a man aged 50 or older with Graves' hyperthyroidism.

The CDR3 region has the DNA TGTGCCAGCAGCTTATCTACAGGGGGCGGGGAGACCCAGTACTTC. Translating gives CASSLSTGGGETQYF. The chain is built from TRBV7-3 and TRBJ2-5; 9 bases agree with TRBD1. The CDR3 is 15 residues long. Trimming at V came to 2 bases and at J to 5 bases, leaving 6 bases not matched to a gene. Germline assignment: CDR1 SGHTA and CDR2 FQGTGA.